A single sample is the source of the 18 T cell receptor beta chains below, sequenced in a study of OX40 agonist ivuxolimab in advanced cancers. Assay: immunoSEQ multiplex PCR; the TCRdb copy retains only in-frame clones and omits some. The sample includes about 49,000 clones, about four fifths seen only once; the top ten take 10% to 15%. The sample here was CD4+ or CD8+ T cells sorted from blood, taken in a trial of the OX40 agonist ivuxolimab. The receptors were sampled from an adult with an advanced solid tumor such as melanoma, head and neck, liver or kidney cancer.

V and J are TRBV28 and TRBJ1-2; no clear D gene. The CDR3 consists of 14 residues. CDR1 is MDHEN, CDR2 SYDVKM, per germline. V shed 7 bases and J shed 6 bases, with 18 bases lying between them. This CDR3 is CASTPPARIHGYTF. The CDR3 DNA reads TGTGCCAGCACCCCTCCCGCCCGTATCCATGGCTACACCTTC.

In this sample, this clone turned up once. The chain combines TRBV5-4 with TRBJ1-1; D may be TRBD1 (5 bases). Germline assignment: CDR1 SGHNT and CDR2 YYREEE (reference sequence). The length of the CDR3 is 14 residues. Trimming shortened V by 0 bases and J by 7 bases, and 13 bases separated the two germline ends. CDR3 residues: CASSLGLGQGEAFF. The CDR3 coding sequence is TGTGCCAGCAGCTTGGGGCTTGGGCAGGGTGAAGCTTTCTTT.

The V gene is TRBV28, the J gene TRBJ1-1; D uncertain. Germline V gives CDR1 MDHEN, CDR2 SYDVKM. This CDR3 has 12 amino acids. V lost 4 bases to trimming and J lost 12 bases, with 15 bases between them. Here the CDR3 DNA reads TGTGCCAGCAGTTGGGTTAGGGCCAGAACTTTCTTT. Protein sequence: CASSWVRARTFF.

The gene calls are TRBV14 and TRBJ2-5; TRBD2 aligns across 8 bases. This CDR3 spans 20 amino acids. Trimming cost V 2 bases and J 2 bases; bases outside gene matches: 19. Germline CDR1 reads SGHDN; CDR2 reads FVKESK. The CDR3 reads CASSQKGAGSRGRQQETQYF. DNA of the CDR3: TGTGCCAGCAGCCAAAAAGGCGCAGGGAGCCGCGGGAGGCAACAAGAGACCCAGTACTTC.

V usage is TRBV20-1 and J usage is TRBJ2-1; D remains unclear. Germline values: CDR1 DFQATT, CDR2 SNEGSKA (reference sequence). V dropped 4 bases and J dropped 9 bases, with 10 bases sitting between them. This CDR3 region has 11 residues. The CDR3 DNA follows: TGCAGTGCTACGCCTTTCGGTGAGCAGTTCTTC. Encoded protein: CSATPFGEQFF.

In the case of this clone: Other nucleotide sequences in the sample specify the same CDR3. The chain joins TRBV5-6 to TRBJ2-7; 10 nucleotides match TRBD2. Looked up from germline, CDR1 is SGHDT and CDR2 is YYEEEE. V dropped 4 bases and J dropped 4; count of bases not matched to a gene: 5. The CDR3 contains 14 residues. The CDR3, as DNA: TGTGCCAGCAGCATTAGCGGGAGGAAATACGAGCAGTACTTC. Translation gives CASSISGRKYEQYF.

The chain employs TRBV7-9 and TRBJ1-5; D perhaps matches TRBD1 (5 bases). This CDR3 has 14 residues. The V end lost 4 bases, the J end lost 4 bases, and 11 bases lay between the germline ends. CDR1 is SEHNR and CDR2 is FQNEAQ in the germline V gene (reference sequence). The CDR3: CASSSVRDNQPQHF. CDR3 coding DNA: TGTGCCAGCAGCTCTGTCAGGGATAATCAGCCCCAGCATTTT. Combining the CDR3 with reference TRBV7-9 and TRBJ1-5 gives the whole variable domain DTGVSQNPRHKITKRGQNVTFRCDPISEHNRLYWYRQTLGQGPEFLTYFQNEAQLEKSRLLSDRFSAERPKGSFSTLEIQRTEQGDSAMYLCASSSVRDNQPQHFGDGTRLSIL.

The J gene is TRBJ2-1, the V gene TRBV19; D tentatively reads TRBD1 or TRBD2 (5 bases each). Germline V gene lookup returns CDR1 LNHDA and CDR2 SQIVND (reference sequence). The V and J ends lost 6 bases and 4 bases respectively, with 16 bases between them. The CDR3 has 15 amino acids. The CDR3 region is CASSTGRIPYNEQFF. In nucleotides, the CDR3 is TGTGCCAGTAGCACGGGACGGATACCTTACAATGAGCAGTTCTTC.

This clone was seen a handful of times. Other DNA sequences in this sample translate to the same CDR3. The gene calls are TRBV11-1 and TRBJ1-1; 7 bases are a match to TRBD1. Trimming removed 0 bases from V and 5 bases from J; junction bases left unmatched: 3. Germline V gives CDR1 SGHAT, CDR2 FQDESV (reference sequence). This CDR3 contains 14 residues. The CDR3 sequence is CASSLAQGRTEAFF. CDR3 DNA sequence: TGTGCCAGCAGCTTAGCACAGGGGAGGACTGAAGCTTTCTTT. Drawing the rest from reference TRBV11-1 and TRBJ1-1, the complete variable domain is EAEVAQSPRYKITEKSQAVAFWCDPISGHATLYWYRQILGQGPELLVQFQDESVVDDSQLPKDRFSAERLKGVDSTLKIQPAELGDSAMYLCASSLAQGRTEAFFGQGTRLTVV.

The CDR3 sequence: CASSSGATDTQYF. Written as DNA, the CDR3 is TGTGCCAGCAGTTCCGGGGCCACAGATACGCAGTATTTT. The chain links TRBV6-5 to TRBJ2-3; D may correspond to TRBD1 or TRBD2 (5 bases each). The CDR3 has 13 residues. Trimming took 4 bases from V and 2 from J, leaving 7 bases between them. CDR1 is MNHEY and CDR2 is SVGAGI in the germline V gene.

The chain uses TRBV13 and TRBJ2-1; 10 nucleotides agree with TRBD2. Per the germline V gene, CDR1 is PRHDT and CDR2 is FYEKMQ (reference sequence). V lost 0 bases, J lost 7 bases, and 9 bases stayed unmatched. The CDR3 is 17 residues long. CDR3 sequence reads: CASSLGRAGGPSNEQFF. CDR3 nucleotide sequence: TGTGCCAGCAGCTTAGGCCGAGCGGGAGGGCCCTCAAATGAGCAGTTCTTC.

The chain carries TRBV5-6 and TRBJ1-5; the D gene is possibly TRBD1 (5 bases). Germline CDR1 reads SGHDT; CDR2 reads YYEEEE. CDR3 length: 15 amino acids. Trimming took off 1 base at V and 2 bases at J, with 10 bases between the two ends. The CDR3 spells CASSLRGVGNQPQHF. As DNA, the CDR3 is TGTGCCAGCAGCTTGCGGGGGGTTGGCAATCAGCCCCAGCATTTT.

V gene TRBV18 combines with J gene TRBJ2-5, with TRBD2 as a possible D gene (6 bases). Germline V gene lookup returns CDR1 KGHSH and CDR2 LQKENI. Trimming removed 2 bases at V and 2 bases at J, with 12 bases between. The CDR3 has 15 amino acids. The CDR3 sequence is CASSPGGGGQETQYF. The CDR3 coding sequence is TGTGCCAGCTCACCAGGGGGTGGAGGGCAAGAGACCCAGTACTTC.

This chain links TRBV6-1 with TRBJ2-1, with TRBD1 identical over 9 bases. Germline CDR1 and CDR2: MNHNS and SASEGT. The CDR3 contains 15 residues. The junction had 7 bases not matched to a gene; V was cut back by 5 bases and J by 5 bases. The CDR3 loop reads CASSPRTGVDNEQFF. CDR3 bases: TGTGCCAGCAGTCCCAGGACAGGGGTCGACAATGAGCAGTTCTTC.

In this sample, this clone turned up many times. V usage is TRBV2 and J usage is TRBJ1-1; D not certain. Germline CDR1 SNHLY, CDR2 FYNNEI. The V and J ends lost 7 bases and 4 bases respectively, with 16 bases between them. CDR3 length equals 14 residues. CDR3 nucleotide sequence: TGTGCCAGCATACAAAGGTTTCGGTCCACTGAAGCTTTCTTT. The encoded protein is CASIQRFRSTEAFF.

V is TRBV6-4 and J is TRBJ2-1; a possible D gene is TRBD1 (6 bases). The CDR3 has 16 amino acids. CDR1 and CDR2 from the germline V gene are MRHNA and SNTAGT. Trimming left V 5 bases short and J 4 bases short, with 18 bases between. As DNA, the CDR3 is TGTGCCAGCAGTCCCGGCGGTACAGGGAGATACAATGAGCAGTTCTTC. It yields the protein CASSPGGTGRYNEQFF.

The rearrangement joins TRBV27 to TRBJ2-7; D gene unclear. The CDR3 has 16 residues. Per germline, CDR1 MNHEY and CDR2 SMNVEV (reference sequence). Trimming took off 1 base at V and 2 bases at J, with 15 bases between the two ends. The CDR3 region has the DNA TGTGCCAGCAGTTTATTGAGGCAGAGTGGGACCTACGAGCAGTACTTC. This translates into CASSLLRQSGTYEQYF.

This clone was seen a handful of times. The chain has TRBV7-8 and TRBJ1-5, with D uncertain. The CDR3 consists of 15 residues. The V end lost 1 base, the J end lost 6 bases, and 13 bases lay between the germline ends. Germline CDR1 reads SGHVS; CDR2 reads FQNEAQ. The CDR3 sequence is CASSLEAGSGQPQHF. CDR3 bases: TGTGCCAGCAGCTTAGAGGCGGGGTCGGGTCAGCCCCAGCATTTT. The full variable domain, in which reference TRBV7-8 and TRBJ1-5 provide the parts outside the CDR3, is GAGVSQSPRYKVAKRGQDVALRCDPISGHVSLFWYQQALGQGPEFLTYFQNEAQLDKSGLPSDRFFAERPEGSVSTLKIQRTQQEDSAVYLCASSLEAGSGQPQHFGDGTRLSIL.